Shown below are 20 T cell receptor beta chains from a single sample sequenced in a study of human CD8 memory T cell subsets. It was UMI-labeled 5' RACE by which the TCR beta libraries were made. From the 5' RACE reads, TCRdb lists one entry per CDR3 protein and no DNA. The sample includes under 20,000 distinct CDR3 sequences. Material: CD8+ T cells from PBMCs. The source of these receptors is a human donor in good health.

The chain uses TRBV19 and TRBJ1-1. This CDR3 is built from 13 residues. Germline CDR1 LNHDA, CDR2 SQIVND (reference sequence). The CDR3 loop reads CASRVTMNTEAFF.

The chain combines TRBV7-9 with TRBJ2-2; TCRdb gives TRBD1 as the D gene, but with no DNA this cannot be confirmed. Germline V lookup: CDR1 SEHNR, CDR2 FQNEAQ (reference sequence). CDR3 length: 17 amino acids. The CDR3 loop reads CASSPPPGSRNTGELFF.

V is TRBV6-6 and J is TRBJ2-1; lacking DNA, the TRBD2 call made by TCRdb goes unchecked. CDR1 and CDR2 (germline): MNHNY, SVGAGI (reference sequence). This CDR3 has 16 amino acids. This CDR3 reads CASSYRAGESFNEQFF.

The chain has TRBV6-5 and TRBJ2-7. CDR1 and CDR2 from the germline V gene are MNHEY and SVGAGI. This CDR3 is 13 amino acids long. The CDR3 region is CASSYQEAYEQYF.

The chain is built from TRBV28 and TRBJ1-5; no DNA is available, so the TRBD1 call from TCRdb remains unchecked. Looked up from germline, CDR1 is MDHEN and CDR2 is SYDVKM. The CDR3 is 16 residues long. The CDR3 sequence: CASQPLETYSNQPQHF. The full variable domain, with the rest looked up from reference TRBV28 and TRBJ1-5, is DVKVTQSSRYLVKRTGEKVFLECVQDMDHENMFWYRQDPGLGLRLIYFSYDVKMKEKGDIPEGYSVSREKKERFSLILESASTNQTSMYLCASQPLETYSNQPQHFGDGTRLSIL.

This chain links TRBV11-2 with TRBJ1-1. Germline loops: CDR1 SGHAT, CDR2 FQNNGV. The CDR3 runs to 14 residues. The CDR3 protein is CASSLSGEGTEAFF.

The chain joins TRBV3-1 to TRBJ2-3; the D call of TRBD1 rests on TCRdb alone, since no DNA is present to check it. The germline CDR1 and CDR2 sequences are LGHDT and YNNKEL (reference sequence). The CDR3 sequence is 15 residues long. The CDR3 spells CASSLLTGATDTQYF.

The J gene is TRBJ1-4, the V gene TRBV24-1; checking the TCRdb D call of TRBD1 is not possible without DNA. This CDR3 contains 16 residues. Germline lookup yields CDR1 KGHDR and CDR2 SFDVKD. The CDR3 region is CATSDWQGTGDEKLFF.

This chain joins TRBV28 and TRBJ2-1; the TCRdb call, TRBD1, lacks DNA for checking. Germline assignment: CDR1 MDHEN and CDR2 SYDVKM. CDR3 length: 15 amino acids. The CDR3: CASSLSGPPPHEQFF.

In terms of frequency, this clonotype is medium-sized. The chain carries TRBV29-1 and TRBJ1-1; the TCRdb D gene call, TRBD1, has no DNA to confirm it. CDR1 SQVTM and CDR2 ANQGSEA come from the germline V gene. CDR3 length: 15 residues. The CDR3 region is CSVGDGTGRWTEAFF. Supplemented by reference TRBV29-1 and TRBJ1-1, the full variable domain reads SAVISQKPSRDICQRGTSLTIQCQVDSQVTMMFWYRQQPGQSLTLIATANQGSEATYESGFVIDKFPISRPNLTFSTLTVSNMSPEDSSIYLCSVGDGTGRWTEAFFGQGTRLTVV.

V usage is TRBV4-1 and J usage is TRBJ1-1. Germline V gene lookup returns CDR1 MGHRA and CDR2 YSYEKL. This CDR3 is built from 16 residues. The CDR3 is CASSQERQAMNTEAFF.

This clonotype registers large by frequency. The chain links TRBV4-3 to TRBJ2-2; TCRdb designates TRBD2, a call that cannot be tested without DNA. Per the germline V gene, CDR1 is LGHNA and CDR2 is YSLEER. This CDR3 contains 18 residues. The CDR3 region is CASSPGTSGRLQTGELFF.

This rearrangement joins TRBV7-6 to TRBJ1-2; with no DNA, the TCRdb D assignment of TRBD1 cannot be verified. Germline V gene data show CDR1 as SGHVS and CDR2 as FNYEAQ. This CDR3 is 16 amino acids long. CDR3 residues: CASSLESQGSTYGYTF.

The chain has TRBV7-9 and TRBJ2-1; lacking DNA, the TRBD1 call made by TCRdb goes unchecked. Germline CDR1 is SEHNR and CDR2 is FQNEAQ (reference sequence). The CDR3 covers 12 residues. The CDR3 sequence is CASSLQGSEQFF. The full variable domain, with the rest looked up from reference TRBV7-9 and TRBJ2-1, is DTGVSQNPRHKITKRGQNVTFRCDPISEHNRLYWYRQTLGQGPEFLTYFQNEAQLEKSRLLSDRFSAERPKGSFSTLEIQRTEQGDSAMYLCASSLQGSEQFFGPGTRLTVL.

This chain connects TRBV20-1 to TRBJ2-7; TCRdb gives TRBD1 as the D gene, but with no DNA this cannot be confirmed. The CDR3 contains 18 residues. Germline V lookup: CDR1 DFQATT, CDR2 SNEGSKA (reference sequence). This chain's CDR3 is CSARTRDRDPLPLYEQYF.

The chain combines TRBV21-1 with TRBJ2-2; TCRdb reports TRBD2, a call that lacks DNA to check it against. TRBV21-1 is designated a pseudogene. The CDR3 runs to 17 residues. CDR3 in amino acids: CASSAVTREEGTGELFF.

Considering frequency, this clonotype is medium-sized. V usage is TRBV28 and J usage is TRBJ1-5; TCRdb's D call of TRBD1 is untestable without DNA. Germline V gene lookup returns CDR1 MDHEN and CDR2 SYDVKM. The CDR3 length is 17 residues. The CDR3 reads CASSNSGRKGHQKPQHF. Full variable domain (rest looked up from reference TRBV28 and TRBJ1-5): DVKVTQSSRYLVKRTGEKVFLECVQDMDHENMFWYRQDPGLGLRLIYFSYDVKMKEKGDIPEGYSVSREKKERFSLILESASTNQTSMYLCASSNSGRKGHQKPQHFGDGTRLSIL.

The chain carries TRBV7-6 and TRBJ2-7; lacking DNA, the TRBD2 call made by TCRdb goes unchecked. CDR1 and CDR2 (germline): SGHVS, FNYEAQ. The CDR3 length is 14 residues. CDR3 in amino acids: CASSPSGRDYEQYF.

The chain links TRBV19 to TRBJ2-1; TCRdb reports TRBD1, a call that lacks DNA to check it against. Germline CDR1 and CDR2: LNHDA and SQIVND (reference sequence). This CDR3 contains 17 residues. This CDR3 reads CASSYSHRVPWFYEQFF.

The chain joins TRBV30 to TRBJ1-2; the TRBD1 assignment by TCRdb is unverifiable without DNA. CDR1 and CDR2 (germline): GTSNPN, SVGIG (reference sequence). The CDR3 spans 15 residues. CDR3 protein: CAWETGTTDLYGYTF.